The rows below give T cell receptor beta chains drawn from one sample of a study of radiotherapy plus CTLA-4 blockade in lung cancer. Clones were sequenced by immunoSEQ multiplex PCR, and TCRdb holds only the in-frame ones, with some missing. Seen here are about 48,000 clones, 86% observed once, and the top ten hold 15% to 20%. This material consisted of peripheral blood, taken from a patient treated with radiotherapy plus ipilimumab. These receptors were obtained from a human donor with non-small cell lung cancer that progressed on radiotherapy plus ipilimumab. Some clones in this sample may be carry-over from other donors' samples. Each CDR3 is given with its conserved first and last residue. D genes are given only for firm matches. The size of a clone is reported for some rows only, either as once, few or many, or as a class for expanded clones.

clone size,D gene,J gene,V gene,CDR3 DNA,CDR3 protein
.,.,TRBJ2-4,TRBV19,TGTGCCAGTAGTATTCTTCTAGCCGGATTAGCCAAAAACATTCAGTACTTC,CASSILLAGLAKNIQYF
.,TRBD2,TRBJ2-7,TRBV5-4,TGTGCCAGCAGCTTCGGGACTAGCGGACAATCCTACGAGCAGTACTTC,CASSFGTSGQSYEQYF
.,.,TRBJ1-5,TRBV5-1,TGCGCCAGCAGCTTGGCTACAGAGAGTTATAGCAATCAGCCCCAGCATTTT,CASSLATESYSNQPQHF
.,TRBD2,TRBJ2-7,TRBV7-8,TGTGCCAGCAGCTTTCGTTTTCGGACTAGTGGGGCCTACGAGCAGTACTTC,CASSFRFRTSGAYEQYF
.,TRBD2,TRBJ2-3,TRBV6-5,TGTGCCAGCAGTTACCGGACTAGCGGGATCACAGATACGCAGTATTTT,CASSYRTSGITDTQYF
.,TRBD2,TRBJ2-3,TRBV7-2,TGTGCCAGCTTCCGGCTAGCGGGACTCCCAGATACGCAGTATTTT,CASFRLAGLPDTQYF
.,.,TRBJ2-5,TRBV10-3,TGTGCCATCAGTGAGTCGCGGGCCCAGCGAGAGACCCAGTACTTC,CAISESRAQRETQYF
few,.,TRBJ1-2,TRBV9,TGTGCCAGCAGCGTAAGCGGGGCGTCCTATGGCTACACCTTC,CASSVSGASYGYTF
.,TRBD2,TRBJ2-7,TRBV6-5,TGTGCCAGCAGTTACGACACCCGGGGGGTCTACGAGCAGTACTTC,CASSYDTRGVYEQYF
.,.,TRBJ2-2,TRBV6-5,TGTGCCAGCAGTTACGGTGCGGGTACCGGGGAGCTGTTTTTT,CASSYGAGTGELFF
.,TRBD1,TRBJ2-7,TRBV11-2,TGTGCCAGCAGCCCGGGGACAGGGCTCGAGCAGTACTTC,CASSPGTGLEQYF
.,TRBD1,TRBJ1-2,TRBV18,TGTGCCAGCTCACCACCAAAAGGGCAGGGGGCCTATGGCTACACCTTC,CASSPPKGQGAYGYTF
.,.,TRBJ2-6,TRBV7-9,TGTGCCAGCAGCTTCAGGGATGGGGCCAACGTCCTGACTTTC,CASSFRDGANVLTF
.,TRBD2,TRBJ2-1,TRBV2,TGTGCCAGCAAGCGGGAGAGGACCTACAATGAGCAGTTCTTC,CASKRERTYNEQFF
.,TRBD2,TRBJ2-3,TRBV5-1,TGCGCCAGCAGCCTTGGACTAGCGGCAGATACGCAGTATTTT,CASSLGLAADTQYF
.,.,TRBJ2-1,TRBV27,TGTGCCTTGGGGAGGGGGAATGAGCAGTTCTTC,CALGRGNEQFF
.,TRBD1,TRBJ2-7,TRBV2,TGTGCCAGCAGCGCCAGCCTCTGGACAGGGGGCTGGGGCGTCTACGAGCAGTACTTC,CASSASLWTGGWGVYEQYF
.,TRBD1,TRBJ2-3,TRBV14,TGTGCCAGCAGTCAGACAGGGGTTTGGACAGATACGCAGTATTTT,CASSQTGVWTDTQYF
.,TRBD2,TRBJ2-1,TRBV9,TGTGCCAGCAGCGCTTGGGGGGGAAATAGCCATGAGCAGTTCTTC,CASSAWGGNSHEQFF
once,TRBD2,TRBJ2-2,TRBV7-9,TGTGCCAGCAGCTTGGGACTAGCGGAGAGAGGAGGGGAGCTGTTTTTT,CASSLGLAERGGELFF
.,.,TRBJ1-6,TRBV2,TGTGCCAGCAGTGAGGGTGGTCCCAGGCGGGAGAATTCACCCCTCCACTTT,CASSEGGPRRENSPLHF
once,.,TRBJ2-1,TRBV7-9,TGTGCCAGCAGCTTCGTGTGTGACTACGTAGGTGGTAATGAGCAGTTCTTC,CASSFVCDYVGGNEQFF
.,.,TRBJ2-1,TRBV25-1,TGTGCCAGCAGTGAATTTCTGAATGAGCAGTTCTTC,CASSEFLNEQFF
.,TRBD2,TRBJ2-3,TRBV11-2,TGTGCCAGCAGCTTCACCACCGGGGGGAATACAGATACGCAGTATTTT,CASSFTTGGNTDTQYF
.,.,TRBJ1-5,TRBV15,TGTGCCACCAGCAGGGGAGGCCCGAATCAGCCCCAGCATTTT,CATSRGGPNQPQHF